What follows are 15 T cell receptor beta chains derived from one specimen sequenced in a study of vaccination and CD4 T cells after COVID-19. Cultured CD4+ T cell DNA underwent sequencing with the Oncomine TCR Beta short-read assay. Each CDR3 protein is one row after TCRdb ran MiXCR on the PCR reads. The sample consists of approximately 9,600 distinct CDR3 sequences, 40% to 60% of them appearing once. These TCRs are of unknown antigen specificity. Treatment described: roughly nine-day PBMC culture with coronavirus spike peptide pools or control peptides (ViraFEST assay). These CD4+ T cells came from an unexposed donor, sampled before the COVID-19 pandemic (2011-2018). Specimen: CD4+ T cells from blood, cultured in vitro. The receptors were gathered from a human donor in good health.

V is TRBV30 and J is TRBJ2-1; 13 bases map to TRBD2. Trimming cost V 0 bases and J 2 bases; bases outside gene matches: 10. The germline gives CDR1 GTSNPN, CDR2 SVGIG (reference sequence). This CDR3 contains 19 residues. CDR3 nucleotide sequence: TGTGCCTGGAGTGTAGTACTAGCGGGGGGGTCAGGCGCCTACAATGAGCAGTTCTTC. It encodes CAWSVVLAGGSGAYNEQFF. The variable domain in full, with the rest retrieved from reference TRBV30 and TRBJ2-1, is SQTIHQWPATLVQPVGSPLSLECTVEGTSNPNLYWYRQAAGRGLQLLFYSVGIGQISSEVPQNLSASRPQDRQFILSSKKLLLSDSGFYLCAWSVVLAGGSGAYNEQFFGPGTRLTVL.

The chain is built from TRBV20-1 and TRBJ2-1, with 8 bases lining up with TRBD2. J lost 4 bases, V lost 0 bases, and 5 bases had no gene match. The CDR3 sequence is 15 residues long. Germline CDR1 reads DFQATT; CDR2 reads SNEGSKA (reference sequence). As DNA, the CDR3 is TGCAGTGCTAGAGATCGAACGGGAGGGTACAATGAGCAGTTCTTC. Encoded protein: CSARDRTGGYNEQFF.

The CDR3 loop is CASSLGRVDTEAFF. The CDR3 DNA reads as TGTGCCAGCAGCCTGGGCAGGGTGGACACTGAAGCTTTCTTT. The chain uses TRBV4-2 and TRBJ1-1, with D maybe TRBD1 (5 bases). Trimming pared 4 bases from V and 3 bases from J, leaving 12 bases between. Looked up from germline, CDR1 is LGHNA and CDR2 is YNFKEQ. The CDR3 is made up of 14 amino acids.

The V gene is TRBV30, the J gene TRBJ2-1, with 8 nucleotides matching TRBD1. Losses at the gene ends were 5 bases for V and 4 bases for J; bases not matched to a gene: 10. The CDR3 has 15 amino acids. Germline lookup yields CDR1 GTSNPN and CDR2 SVGIG (reference sequence). The CDR3 sequence is CAWSRGRQIYNEQFF. The CDR3 DNA reads as TGTGCCTGGTCCAGGGGGCGACAGATATACAATGAGCAGTTCTTC.

This clonotype was observed a few times. This rearrangement joins TRBV6-1 to TRBJ1-6, with D uncertain. V shed 3 bases and J shed 7 bases, with 10 bases lying between them. CDR1 and CDR2 (germline): MNHNS, SASEGT. The CDR3 covers 14 residues. CDR3 region: CASSEVAVNSPLHF. The CDR3 DNA is TGTGCCAGCAGTGAGGTGGCAGTGAATTCACCCCTCCACTTT.

The chain employs TRBV10-3 and TRBJ2-1, with 8 bases matching TRBD2. Germline trimming cut 6 bases from V and 2 bases from J; bases unmatched to any gene: 12. From germline, CDR1 is ENHRY and CDR2 SYGVKD. The CDR3 runs 17 residues. The CDR3 DNA follows: TGTGCCATCAGAGACGGGGGGGCCTTCCAAACCTACAATGAGCAGTTCTTC. Translation gives CAIRDGGAFQTYNEQFF.

The chain links TRBV19 to TRBJ2-1, with 8 bases fitting TRBD2. The junction had 13 bases not matched to a gene; V was cut back by 8 bases and J by 4 bases. The germline CDR1 and CDR2 sequences are LNHDA and SQIVND (reference sequence). CDR3 length: 16 amino acids. The CDR3 loop is CASGVVAGSGYNEQFF. The CDR3 DNA reads as TGTGCCAGTGGGGTGGTAGCGGGGTCAGGGTACAATGAGCAGTTCTTC.

The table lists this clonotype with a few counts. This chain joins TRBV20-1 and TRBJ1-5; no clear D gene. Looked up from germline, CDR1 is DFQATT and CDR2 is SNEGSKA (reference sequence). The ends were cut back, 4 bases at V and 0 bases at J, with 10 bases in the middle. The CDR3 sequence is 14 residues long. CDR3 DNA sequence: TGCAGTGCTATGAAAGCAAATAGCAATCAGCCCCAGCATTTT. This codes for CSAMKANSNQPQHF.

The rearrangement uses TRBV9 and TRBJ1-6; D remains unclear. V gave up 3 bases and J gave up 7 bases, with 8 bases separating them. Germline V gene lookup returns CDR1 SGDLS and CDR2 YYNGEE. The CDR3 totals 13 residues. DNA for the CDR3: TGTGCCAGCAGCGCCCTTGTCAATTCACCCCTCCACTTT. This codes for CASSALVNSPLHF. The full variable domain, completed using reference TRBV9 and TRBJ1-6, is DSGVTQTPKHLITATGQRVTLRCSPRSGDLSVYWYQQSLDQGLQFLIQYYNGEERAKGNILERFSAQQFPDLHSELNLSSLELGDSALYFCASSALVNSPLHFGNGTRLTVT.

The CDR3: CATSDGEKLFF. DNA of the CDR3: TGTGCCACCAGTGATGGAGAAAAACTGTTTTTT. J is TRBJ1-4 and V is TRBV24-1; the D is unclear. Germline loops: CDR1 KGHDR, CDR2 SFDVKD. V was pared by 3 bases and J by 8 bases, with 3 bases between. CDR3 length: 11 amino acids.

V is TRBV7-6 and J is TRBJ1-3, with D hard to call. The CDR3 has 13 amino acids. V lost 0 bases and J lost 4, with 4 bases in between. From germline, CDR1 is SGHVS and CDR2 FNYEAQ. The CDR3 nucleotides read TGTGCCAGCAGCTTAGCGGAGGGAAACACCATATATTTT. Protein product: CASSLAEGNTIYF.

This clonotype appeared a few times. The chain couples TRBV2 to TRBJ2-6, with 9 nucleotides matching TRBD1. This CDR3 contains 18 residues. The V segment lost 1 base and the J segment 0 bases; nucleotides outside the gene matches: 4. Per the germline V gene, CDR1 is SNHLY and CDR2 is FYNNEI. The CDR3: CASSEGDRVVSGANVLTF. The DNA for the CDR3 is TGTGCCAGCAGTGAAGGGGACAGGGTAGTCTCTGGGGCCAACGTCCTGACTTTC. Based on the CDR3 plus reference TRBV2 and TRBJ2-6, the full variable domain is EPEVTQTPSHQVTQMGQEVILRCVPISNHLYFYWYRQILGQKVEFLVSFYNNEISEKSEIFDDQFSVERPDGSNFTLKIRSTKLEDSAMYFCASSEGDRVVSGANVLTFGAGSRLTVL.

This chain links TRBV7-9 with TRBJ2-5; 11 nucleotides align to TRBD2. This CDR3 spans 16 amino acids. The germline V gene has CDR1 SEHNR and CDR2 FQNEAQ (reference sequence). V was pared by 1 base and J by 5 bases, with 6 bases of the junction left unmatched. For the CDR3, the DNA is TGTGCCAGCAGCTTAGGACTAGCGGGGACCCTGGAGACCCAGTACTTC. Translation: CASSLGLAGTLETQYF.

This chain connects TRBV24-1 to TRBJ2-5; D not certain. V gave up 6 bases and J gave up 2 bases, with 9 bases separating them. Germline-derived CDR1 and CDR2 are KGHDR and SFDVKD. The CDR3 extends over 13 amino acids. The CDR3 sequence is CATSRRSQETQYF. As DNA, the CDR3 is TGTGCCACCAGTCGTAGATCTCAAGAGACCCAGTACTTC.

This clonotype was detected once. V gene TRBV6-5 combines with J gene TRBJ1-6, with TRBD1 identical over 7 bases. The CDR3 length is 15 residues. Trimming took 4 bases from V and 4 from J; bases not matched to a gene: 4. Looked up from germline, CDR1 is MNHEY and CDR2 is SVGAGI. The CDR3 protein is CASSLGQAYNSPLHF. In nucleotides, the CDR3 is TGTGCCAGCAGTTTAGGACAGGCGTATAATTCACCCCTCCACTTT.